This paragraph reports one TCR beta chain. The sample comes from a study of identical twins. A template switching step contributed a universal primer site, while unique molecular identifiers were present in the cDNA. TCRdb re-derived calls from the 5' RACE reads in MiXCR, one entry per CDR3 protein. The sample holds 690,000 or so distinct CDR3 sequences, approximately 9% seen once. The length of the CDR3 is 16 residues. The V and J ends lost 2 bases and 8 bases, in that order; junction bases with no gene match: 6. Germline CDR1 is DFQATT and CDR2 is SNEGSKA (reference sequence). The same specimen was also included in a second study, on yellow fever vaccine responses in identical twins.

The sequence came from a woman aged 18-29 years in good health. Material for sequencing was PBMCs. The genes are TRBV20-1 and TRBJ2-1; 16 bases are shared with TRBD2. CDR3 DNA: TGCAGTGCTAGATCCGGGACTAGCGGGAGGGCCGATGAGCAGTTCTTC. This translates into CSARSGTSGRADEQFF.